This TCR beta chain was obtained from a study of CD8 T cells in Susac syndrome. Findings and limits, study-wide: A relatively small number of individuals underwent TCR sequencing and HLA analysis.

From blood CD8+ and CD4+ T cells, the TCR beta chain was sequenced. Random-hexamer reverse transcription was applied to roughly 0.5 to 1 ug RNA. The method of amplification for TCR beta CDR3 was immunoSEQ multiplex PCR, covering 54 Vbeta and 13 Jbeta. Each CDR3 protein is one row after TCRdb ran MiXCR on the immunoSEQ multiplex PCR reads. The sample carries approximately 170,000 distinct CDR3 sequences, about 90% recorded once. Trimming removed 6 bases from V and 7 bases from J; junction bases left unmatched: 9. The CDR3 totals 15 residues. Looked up from germline, CDR1 is MDHEN and CDR2 is SYDVKM. Concerning this clonotype: No antigen is known for it.

The chain carries TRBV28 and TRBJ1-4; the match to TRBD1 covers 9 bases. Sample: CD4+ T cells from PBMCs. The TCR sequence derives from a human donor in good health. CDR3 in DNA: TGTGCCAGCAGCCCGACCGGGACAGGGCGTGAAAAACTGTTTTTT. This gives the protein CASSPTGTGREKLFF.